A selection of T cell receptor beta chains follows, all from one sample in a study of blood T cell repertoires in COVID-19. Clones were read by immunoSEQ multiplex PCR, and TCRdb kept only the in-frame ones, dropping some. The sample contains some 29,000 clones, 80% to 90% of which appear only once. The sample consisted of peripheral blood. Source of these receptors: a human donor in a cohort sampled during active COVID-19. Each CDR3 is given with its conserved first and last residue. The order of the fields is J gene, V gene, CDR3 protein.

J: TRBJ2-5
V: TRBV18
CDR3: CASCTDLKQETQYF

J: TRBJ2-1
V: TRBV12-3/TRBV12-4
CDR3: CASSLARSEQFF

J: TRBJ1-2
V: TRBV15
CDR3: CATSRDVTGSVDGYTF

J: TRBJ2-7
V: TRBV11-2
CDR3: CASSLVSVSSYEQYF

J: TRBJ1-1
V: TRBV4-3
CDR3: CASSQDKHRGATEAFF

J: TRBJ2-6
V: TRBV27
CDR3: CASTPGSLRTGANVLTF

J: TRBJ2-6
V: TRBV28
CDR3: CASSTTGTRPFSTPSSGANVLTF

J: TRBJ2-1
V: TRBV11-2
CDR3: CASSPTWGGEQFF

J: TRBJ1-5
V: TRBV7-2
CDR3: CASSLVGQGFEQPQHF

J: TRBJ2-4
V: TRBV12-3/TRBV12-4
CDR3: CASKGDKNIQYF

J: TRBJ2-6
V: TRBV6-5
CDR3: CASSYSRPVGANVLTF

J: TRBJ2-3
V: TRBV6-2/TRBV6-3
CDR3: CASSGQGTPTDTQYF

J: TRBJ1-6
V: TRBV25-1
CDR3: CASSEFGAGASPLHF

J: TRBJ1-1
V: TRBV7-2
CDR3: CATGRNTEAFF

J: TRBJ2-7
V: TRBV3-1/TRBV3-2
CDR3: CASSQGLAGYEQYF

J: TRBJ2-1
V: TRBV5-1
CDR3: CASSETSGPYNEQFF

J: TRBJ1-6
V: TRBV4-3
CDR3: CASSHLDRDNSPLHF

J: TRBJ2-2
V: TRBV19
CDR3: CASSRTGGPGELFF

J: TRBJ2-5
V: TRBV7-2
CDR3: CASSAQGTDAFGTQYF

J: TRBJ2-2
V: TRBV3-1/TRBV3-2
CDR3: CASSQETGGELFF

J: TRBJ1-2
V: TRBV19
CDR3: CASRKGQVDGYGYTF

J: TRBJ1-3
V: TRBV6-2/TRBV6-3
CDR3: CASSIPGIRSGNTIYF

J: TRBJ2-1
V: TRBV4-3
CDR3: CASSRLRTVSAPSSYNEQFF

J: TRBJ1-2
V: TRBV2
CDR3: CASSADSNYGYTF

J: TRBJ2-7
V: TRBV2
CDR3: CASNVYEQYF

J: TRBJ2-5
V: TRBV3-1/TRBV3-2
CDR3: CASSREGPIHGRETQYF

J: TRBJ2-7
V: TRBV7-9
CDR3: CASSLNPPGLTNYEQYF